This T cell receptor beta chain stems from a study of T cell changes during pregnancy in multiple sclerosis (dated by TCRdb to about 2019). Broadly, across the study: In women with multiple sclerosis, the researchers looked at how the T cell repertoire shifted as pregnancy progressed.

The method was the immunoSEQ multiplex PCR assay. TCRdb's version of the immuneACCESS table is confined to in-frame rearrangements and falls short of the full clone set. An unresolved V gene accounts for under half of the shortfall where checked; the remainder is of unknown origin. Within this sample are tens of thousands of clones, with roughly 94% of them counted one time only. Jointly, the top ten make up under 0.55% of the sample. In regard to this clone: This clone's antigen is unknown. No much larger clone is present one base from it, and per-base qualities are unavailable.

Spanning cysteine to phenylalanine, the CDR3 consists of 20 amino acids. The sequence is cut down to CDR3 DNA, 60 bases in frame from base 1. V is cut by 0 bases and J by 0 bases, and the space between the germline ends is 21 bases. Per the germline V gene, MGHRA is the CDR1 and YSYEKL is the CDR2. This TCR was recovered from a female donor with multiple sclerosis, enrolled in a pregnancy study. The sequence links TRBV4-1 to TRBJ2-1; TRBD1 might be the D gene, on 5 matching bases. This specimen was CD4+ T cells from peripheral blood mononuclear cells, taken in the first trimester of pregnancy. The bases read TGCGCCAGCAGCCAAGAAGTGAGCTTTTGGGGCAACAGCTCCTACAATGAGCAGTTCTTC. Its translation reads: CASSQEVSFWGNSSYNEQFF.